Each of the 6 T cell receptor beta chains below was sequenced from the same sample in a study of shared clonotypes between healthy human individuals. Repertoires were generated with immunoSEQ multiplex PCR, while TCRdb's copy carries only in-frame clones and drops some. The table records 2 million to 2.5 million clones, almost 96% of them present only once. Sequenced: naive CD4+ T cells sorted from blood. Stated subset: CD45RA+ positively selected. The source of these receptors is a man aged 18 to 29 in good health.

The genes are TRBV4-1 and TRBJ1-4; TRBD1 matches 9 bases. The CDR3 extends over 14 amino acids. Looked up from germline, CDR1 is MGHRA and CDR2 is YSYEKL. The ends lost 5 bases at V and 7 bases at J; junction bases unmatched: 5. The CDR3 here is CASSSGTGIEKLFF. CDR3 DNA sequence: TGCGCCAGCAGCTCCGGGACAGGGATTGAAAAACTGTTTTTT.

Note on this clone: Other DNA variants within this sample encode the same CDR3. This rearrangement joins TRBV6-6 to TRBJ1-5, with a tentative D call TRBD1 (5 bases). The CDR3 covers 16 residues. With 0 bases removed from V and 0 bases from J, the gap between germline ends came to 9 bases. Germline-derived CDR1 and CDR2 are MNHNY and SVGAGI (reference sequence). This CDR3 is CASSYSKGDSNQPQHF. CDR3 nucleotide sequence: TGTGCCAGCAGTTACTCGAAAGGGGATAGCAATCAGCCCCAGCATTTT.

The chain is built from TRBV6-6 and TRBJ1-4; D is undetermined. Germline V lookup: CDR1 MNHNY, CDR2 SVGAGI (reference sequence). V shed 11 bases and J shed 3 bases, with 10 bases lying between them. The length of the CDR3 is 12 residues. CDR3 in DNA: TGTGCCGCTAGGGTAGCTAATGAAAAACTGTTTTTT. Amino acid sequence: CAARVANEKLFF.

The chain combines TRBV11-2 with TRBJ1-2; D not resolved. V was clipped by 5 bases and J by 0 bases, with 10 bases between them. Germline CDR1 is SGHAT and CDR2 is FQNNGV. This CDR3 region has 14 residues. In DNA, the CDR3 is TGTGCCAGCAGCCCCGGACGGTCTAACTATGGCTACACCTTC. Protein sequence: CASSPGRSNYGYTF.

The table lists this clone with a few counts. The chain recombines TRBV19 with TRBJ2-7; possible D gene TRBD2, 6 bases. This CDR3 comprises 14 residues. V was clipped by 5 bases and J by 0 bases, with 11 bases between them. Looked up from germline, CDR1 is LNHDA and CDR2 is SQIVND (reference sequence). The CDR3 DNA sequence: TGTGCCAGTAGTCCTAGCGTAAACTCCTACGAGCAGTACTTC. Amino acids: CASSPSVNSYEQYF.

This chain connects TRBV7-9 to TRBJ2-1; 9 bases match TRBD1. The CDR3 covers 17 residues. The germline V gene has CDR1 SEHNR and CDR2 FQNEAQ (reference sequence). J gave up 7 bases and V 5 bases, and 15 bases lay outside the gene matches. The CDR3 DNA follows: TGTGCCAGCAGCCCCCACCAAGCGGGACAGGGACGAAATGAGCAGTTCTTC. Amino acids: CASSPHQAGQGRNEQFF.